One TCR beta chain is described in this entry. Its antigen has not been determined. Per-base quality was not reported, and no clone a single base away is much larger than it. TCRbeta CDR3 regions were amplified from genomic DNA using the immunoSEQ Assay, a bias-controlled multiplex PCR. For the original study's pipeline: The number of nucleated cells in each sample was estimated from the amplification of reference gene primers within the assay. To quantify the absolute abundance of each unique TCRbeta CDR3 rearrangement, sequence reads were collapsed and filtered. For each sample, productive Simpson clonality was calculated as the square root of Simpson's diversity index over productive rearrangements. In its TCRdb copy, this immuneACCESS table keeps in-frame sequences only and misses some clones. Where compared with another copy, unresolved V genes explain less than half of these, and the others have no known cause. The V and J calls and clone size are taken from that table; D and trimming were inferred from the DNA. The sample includes about 250,000 clones, with about four fifths observed a single time. The ten largest make up 15% to 19% of the sample.

At the junction V is shortened by 1 base and J by 4 bases; bases outside the gene matches: 6. The cysteine opens and the phenylalanine closes a CDR3 of 16 amino acids. The read is trimmed to its CDR3 DNA, 48 bases read in frame from base 1. The CDR1 and CDR2 encoded by the germline V gene are LGHNA and YSLEER. These data come from a study of blood T cell repertoires in COVID-19 (dated by TCRdb to 2018 to 2021). Some background on the complete study: Collaborator samples came from the United States, Italy and Spain and covered acute and convalescent phases of COVID-19. The prospective study material was composed of cDNA or gDNA derived from T cells, B-cell-depleted T cells, or PBMCs. The dataset comprised deeply sampled blood TCRbeta repertoires from subjects exposed to, actively infected with, or recovered from COVID-19. The repertoires were released in a freely available public database intended as a resource for research on the immune response to SARS-CoV-2. The samples were drawn from the first 160 participants of the ongoing ImmuneRACE study and from 1,254 subjects provided by 6 global collaborators. The sample metadata nearly always contained a de-identified subject ID, COVID-19 status, age in years and sex. Where available, HLA class I and class II types were taken from metadata supplied by the sample provider and were not determined by assay-based typing. Results and caveats for the whole study, not just this receptor: The amount of clinical and demographic metadata varied by source and participant and was provided uncurated.

At one collaborating source in Seattle, patients were enrolled during active infection and were followed longitudinally through the course of disease. The collaborating institutions used their own protocols to collect whole blood in K2EDTA tubes. For TCRbeta analysis, collaborators shipped samples in one of three forms: frozen whole blood, isolated PBMCs, or DNA extracted from either of those sample types. Specimen: peripheral blood. The origin of this receptor is a person aged 65-85 years with COVID-19, enrolled during active disease. The rearrangement combines TRBV4-3 with TRBJ2-7, with 11 junctional bases fitting TRBD2. At the DNA level, the sequence is TGCGCCAGCAGCCAAGCCCCCGGGACTAGCGGATACGAGCAGTACTTC. Its protein is CASSQAPGTSGYEQYF.